Following are 18 T cell receptor beta chains from one sample sequenced in a study of T cell responses to AZD1222 COVID-19 vaccine (dated by TCRdb to the early 2020s). Library method: the immunoSEQ multiplex PCR assay. TCRdb retrieved this table from immuneACCESS and kept in-frame rearrangements only. Not all clones are present; in checked studies, unresolved V genes account for under half, and no reason is known for the remainder. This sample lists 77,000 or so clones; around 87% were detected once. Jointly, the top ten make up roughly 18% of the sample. Reading the label with the study, this specimen's time point is: about 28 days (+/-7) after the second vaccine dose. Sequenced material: peripheral blood, taken 28 days after the second AZD1222 dose. The receptors stem from an adult who received the AZD1222 COVID-19 vaccine.

The chain uses TRBV12-3 or TRBV12-4 and TRBJ1-1; D is unclear. This CDR3 spans 13 amino acids. V was cut by 2 bases and J by 7 bases, with 11 bases left in between. CDR3 sequence reads: CASSLKADREAFF. In nucleotides, the CDR3 is TGTGCCAGCAGTTTAAAGGCGGATCGTGAAGCTTTCTTT.

The sample holds one count of this clone. The V gene is TRBV10-1, the J gene TRBJ1-6; a possible D gene is TRBD1 (6 bases). Trimming cost V 5 bases and J 11 bases, with 13 bases left between them. The CDR3 covers 13 residues. From germline, CDR1 is WNHNN and CDR2 SYGVQD (reference sequence). CDR3 bases: TGCGCCAGCAGTATGGACAGCTCTACACCCCTCCACTTT. As protein: CASSMDSSTPLHF.

V is TRBV10-3 and J is TRBJ1-6; perhaps TRBD1 as D (5 bases). Trimming took off 4 bases at V and 9 bases at J, with 13 bases between the two ends. Germline CDR1 ENHRY, CDR2 SYGVKD. CDR3 length: 14 residues. The CDR3 sequence is CAISGGGDSSPLHF. The CDR3, as DNA: TGTGCCATCAGTGGGGGGGGAGATTCTTCACCCCTCCACTTT.

This clone has only a few counts. This sequence joins TRBV3-1 (or the pseudogene TRBV3-2) and TRBJ2-7; D ambiguous. This CDR3 has 17 residues. The V end lost 1 base, the J end lost 2 bases, and 18 bases lay between the germline ends. Per the germline V gene, CDR1 is LGHDT and CDR2 is YNNKEL (reference sequence). CDR3 residues: CASSQGSGRTSAYEQYF. The CDR3 bases are TGTGCCAGCAGCCAAGGGTCCGGACGGACGTCAGCCTACGAGCAGTACTTC.

The chain employs TRBV30 and TRBJ1-2, with D tentatively TRBD1 (5 bases). The V gene lost 2 bases and the J gene lost 4 bases, with 11 bases spanning the gap. CDR3 size: 13 residues. The V gene's germline CDR1 is GTSNPN and CDR2 SVGIG (reference sequence). CDR3 nucleotide sequence: TGTGCCTGGAGTTGGGTGGGACCCTATGGCTACACCTTC. It translates to CAWSWVGPYGYTF. Drawing the rest from reference TRBV30 and TRBJ1-2, the complete variable domain is SQTIHQWPATLVQPVGSPLSLECTVEGTSNPNLYWYRQAAGRGLQLLFYSVGIGQISSEVPQNLSASRPQDRQFILSSKKLLLSDSGFYLCAWSWVGPYGYTFGSGTRLTVV.

The chain joins TRBV10-3 to TRBJ1-2; D ambiguous. This CDR3 spans 13 amino acids. CDR1 ENHRY and CDR2 SYGVKD come from the germline V gene. Deletions cut 3 bases from V and 4 bases from J, with 9 bases between. Here the CDR3 DNA reads TGTGCCATCAGTGACGAGGGCTTCTATGGCTACACCTTC. It translates to CAISDEGFYGYTF.

The J gene is TRBJ1-1, the V gene TRBV3-1 (or the pseudogene TRBV3-2); unclear D gene. The CDR3 is 13 residues long. V gave up 1 base and J gave up 4 bases, with 7 bases separating them. Germline V CDR1 and CDR2: LGHDT, YNNKEL (reference sequence). For the CDR3, the DNA is TGTGCCAGCAGCCAAGGCCTGCTCACTGAAGCTTTCTTT. It translates to CASSQGLLTEAFF.

The rearrangement joins TRBV7-2 to TRBJ1-3; D gene ambiguous. This CDR3 has 15 amino acids. Per germline, CDR1 SGHTA and CDR2 FQGNSA. Trimming removed 1 base from V and 0 bases from J, with 7 bases in between. CDR3 protein: CASSLGPNSGNTIYF. The CDR3 DNA reads TGTGCCAGCAGCTTAGGACCGAACTCTGGAAACACCATATATTTT.

The gene calls are TRBV2 and TRBJ1-5; no clear D gene. V dropped 5 bases and J dropped 6 bases, with 14 bases sitting between them. CDR1 SNHLY and CDR2 FYNNEI come from the germline V gene. The CDR3 has 14 residues. The CDR3: CASSTEGRRQPQHF. The CDR3 DNA follows: TGTGCCAGCAGTACAGAGGGCAGGCGTCAGCCCCAGCATTTT.

The chain employs TRBV2 and TRBJ2-3; the D call may be TRBD1 or TRBD2 (5 bases each). The germline V and J ends were trimmed by 5 bases and 1 base, with 13 bases remaining between them. Germline CDR1 reads SNHLY; CDR2 reads FYNNEI. The CDR3 is 15 amino acids. DNA of the CDR3: TGTGCCAGCAGTACCCCAGGGACCGGCACAGATACGCAGTATTTT. Translating it yields CASSTPGTGTDTQYF.

This clone was seen only once. The chain carries TRBV27 and TRBJ2-6; no definite D call. The V gene's germline CDR1 is MNHEY and CDR2 SMNVEV (reference sequence). V shed 0 bases and J shed 4 bases, with 4 bases lying between them. There are 14 residues in the CDR3. The CDR3 is CASSLSRGANVLTF. For the CDR3, the DNA is TGTGCCAGCAGTTTATCCCGAGGGGCCAACGTCCTGACTTTC.

The genes are TRBV7-3 and TRBJ2-3, with D perhaps matching TRBD2 (5 bases). The V end was cut by 4 bases, the J end by 1 base, with 12 bases between. This CDR3 comprises 15 residues. Germline V gives CDR1 SGHTA, CDR2 FQGTGA. This CDR3 reads CASSSGVGGTDTQYF. In nucleotides, the CDR3 is TGTGCCAGCAGCTCCGGGGTAGGAGGCACAGATACGCAGTATTTT.

This chain joins TRBV5-6 and TRBJ1-2; D remains ambiguous. The V and J ends lost 4 bases and 4 bases respectively, with 14 bases between them. The CDR3 extends over 14 amino acids. Per germline, CDR1 SGHDT and CDR2 YYEEEE. CDR3: CASSPGPIGYGYTF. CDR3 nucleotide sequence: TGTGCCAGCAGCCCAGGACCGATTGGCTATGGCTACACCTTC. Full variable domain (outside the CDR3, taken from reference TRBV5-6 and TRBJ1-2): DAGVTQSPTHLIKTRGQQVTLRCSPKSGHDTVSWYQQALGQGPQFIFQYYEEEERQRGNFPDRFSGHQFPNYSSELNVNALLLGDSALYLCASSPGPIGYGYTFGSGTRLTVV.

The V and J genes are TRBV18 and TRBJ2-3; TRBD1 matches at 7 bases. Germline CDR1 is KGHSH and CDR2 is LQKENI. This CDR3 is 16 amino acids long. Trimming took 3 bases from V and 3 from J; bases not matched to a gene: 9. The CDR3 reads CASSPGKGAWTDTQYF. The CDR3 nucleotides are TGTGCCAGCTCACCGGGCAAGGGGGCATGGACAGATACGCAGTATTTT. Full variable domain (missing parts from reference TRBV18 and TRBJ2-3): NAGVMQNPRHLVRRRGQEARLRCSPMKGHSHVYWYRQLPEEGLKFMVYLQKENIIDESGMPKERFSAEFPKEGPSILRIQQVVRGDSAAYFCASSPGKGAWTDTQYFGPGTRLTVL.

The CDR3 region is CASSLTGGIQGQYF. DNA of the CDR3: TGTGCCAGCAGCTTGACAGGAGGGATCCAGGGGCAGTACTTC. The genes are TRBV7-8 and TRBJ2-7; D is possibly TRBD1 or TRBD2 (6 bases each). With 3 bases removed from V and 9 bases from J, the gap between germline ends came to 18 bases. Germline lookup yields CDR1 SGHVS and CDR2 FQNEAQ. CDR3 length: 14 amino acids.

V gene TRBV7-3 combines with J gene TRBJ2-2, with D possibly being TRBD2 (7 bases). The V gene lost 8 bases and the J gene lost 4 bases, with 14 bases spanning the gap. Germline V gene sequence: CDR1 SGHTA, CDR2 FQGTGA. The CDR3 spans 14 residues. CDR3 loop: CASGKGGPTGELFF. CDR3 sequence (DNA): TGTGCCAGCGGGAAGGGGGGGCCCACCGGGGAGCTGTTTTTT.

This chain uses TRBV11-3 with TRBJ2-5; 11 bases agree with TRBD2. Trimming cost V 5 bases and J 5 bases; bases outside gene matches: 16. The CDR3 runs to 18 residues. Per the germline V gene, CDR1 is SGHNT and CDR2 is YENEEA. CDR3: CASSRGGIAGGDSETQYF. The CDR3 DNA reads TGTGCCAGCAGCCGCGGAGGGATAGCGGGGGGGGATTCGGAGACCCAGTACTTC.

This clone was seen a single time. This chain links TRBV24-1 with TRBJ2-7, with D perhaps TRBD2 (6 bases). Germline V gene data show CDR1 as KGHDR and CDR2 as SFDVKD. The CDR3 spans 17 residues. Trimming took 0 bases from V and 1 from J, leaving 15 bases between them. CDR3 amino acids: CATSDLLGTLQSYEQYF. CDR3 DNA: TGTGCCACCAGTGATTTGCTGGGGACTCTCCAATCCTACGAGCAGTACTTC.